The 17 T cell receptor beta chains below were found in one sample sequenced in a study of CD8 T cells in ankylosing spondylitis (dated by TCRdb to 2016 to 2017). The library relied on 5' RACE. The data were produced on an Illumina HiSeq 2500. Starting from the raw public reads, TCRdb applied fastp trimming at Q25, assembled clones with MiXCR and retained in-frame beta chains. A single entry per CDR3 protein holds the most common genes and DNA from its merged rows. In this sample the table shows approximately 110,000 distinct CDR3 sequences, about 25% of which occur a single time. About 12% of the sample goes to the ten largest clones. The material sequenced was synovial fluid, either unsorted or a sorted T cell fraction (not recorded which). Source of these receptors: a male donor with ankylosing spondylitis.

The V and J genes are TRBV20-1 and TRBJ2-1; 7 nucleotides align to TRBD2. V shed 2 bases and J 2 bases; nucleotides not matched to a gene: 9. CDR1 DFQATT and CDR2 SNEGSKA come from the germline V gene (reference sequence). This CDR3 is built from 16 residues. The CDR3 nucleotides are TGCAGTGCTAGACCTCTAGAGCGGGACCCCTACAATGAGCAGTTCTTC. Translated: CSARPLERDPYNEQFF.

The chain joins TRBV7-9 to TRBJ2-7; 9 bases are a match to TRBD2. CDR3 size: 17 residues. J lost 0 bases, V lost 3 bases, and 9 bases had no gene match. Germline loops: CDR1 SEHNR, CDR2 FQNEAQ (reference sequence). CDR3 loop: CASSFQVGSGGSYEQYV. CDR3 DNA: TGTGCCAGCAGCTTTCAAGTAGGTAGCGGGGGCTCCTACGAGCAGTACGTC.

This rearrangement joins TRBV29-1 to TRBJ1-2; TRBD1 is a possible D gene (6 bases). Trimming removed 4 bases at V and 8 bases at J, with 14 bases between. The length of the CDR3 is 12 residues. Germline V lookup: CDR1 SQVTM, CDR2 ANQGSEA. The CDR3 protein is CSVGGQLDGYTF. CDR3 coding DNA: TGCAGCGTTGGGGGGCAGTTAGACGGCTACACCTTC.

The chain uses TRBV7-2 and TRBJ2-7, with 7 positions matching TRBD2. The length of the CDR3 is 15 residues. Germline V lookup: CDR1 SGHTA, CDR2 FQGNSA. V was pared by 1 base and J by 2 bases, with 5 bases of the junction left unmatched. CDR3: CASSLDSSGAYEQYF. The DNA of the CDR3 is TGTGCCAGCAGCTTAGATTCTAGCGGAGCCTACGAGCAGTACTTC.

This chain connects TRBV5-6 to TRBJ2-4; a possible D gene is TRBD1 (5 bases). The CDR3 is 14 amino acids. Trimming shortened V by 1 base and J by 8 bases, and 13 bases separated the two germline ends. The germline V gene has CDR1 SGHDT and CDR2 YYEEEE. This CDR3 is CASSLRYGADIQYF. The CDR3 coding sequence is TGTGCCAGCAGCTTGAGGTATGGGGCGGACATTCAGTACTTC.

This clonotype turned up a few times. V gene TRBV20-1 combines with J gene TRBJ1-6; 7 nucleotides match TRBD1. The ends lost 5 bases at V and 8 bases at J; junction bases unmatched: 9. Germline-derived CDR1 and CDR2 are DFQATT and SNEGSKA (reference sequence). The CDR3 is made up of 14 amino acids. CDR3 coding DNA: TGCAGTGCTCCCCACGCAGGGGGAGATTCACCCCTCCACTTT. This sequence encodes CSAPHAGGDSPLHF.

A few counts support this clonotype. The V call is TRBV6-1, the J call TRBJ2-1; 10 nucleotides align to TRBD2. The length of the CDR3 is 14 residues. Germline V lookup: CDR1 MNHNS, CDR2 SASEGT. With 7 bases clipped from V and 7 bases from J, the junction kept 7 bases outside the gene matches. The CDR3 DNA reads TGTGCCAGCACCCCCCTAGCGGGAGTAAATGAGCAGTTCTTC. This translates into CASTPLAGVNEQFF.

This clonotype was seen more than once but under ten times. The gene calls are TRBV7-9 and TRBJ2-1; no definite D call. The CDR3 runs to 14 residues. Trimming stripped 7 bases from V and 5 bases from J, with 15 bases between. The germline V gene encodes CDR1 SEHNR and CDR2 FQNEAQ (reference sequence). CDR3 DNA: TGTGCCAGCATGGTATTTGGGATCCACAATGAGCAGTTCTTC. As protein: CASMVFGIHNEQFF.

The table lists this clonotype with many counts. This chain connects TRBV7-8 to TRBJ1-5; D possibly corresponds to TRBD1 (5 bases). Germline V gene lookup returns CDR1 SGHVS and CDR2 FQNEAQ. This CDR3 comprises 14 residues. With 7 bases removed from V and 2 bases from J, the gap between germline ends came to 12 bases. CDR3 in amino acids: CASNWGTGNQPQHF. For the CDR3, the DNA is TGTGCCAGCAACTGGGGGACGGGCAATCAGCCCCAGCATTTT.

The J gene is TRBJ2-2, the V gene TRBV18, with 10 nucleotides matching TRBD2. Trimming took 1 base from V and 3 from J; bases not matched to a gene: 8. The CDR3 totals 18 residues. Germline V gives CDR1 KGHSH, CDR2 LQKENI. The CDR3 sequence is CASSPLRLAGVHTGELFF. CDR3 DNA: TGTGCCAGCTCACCACTTCGGCTAGCGGGAGTGCACACCGGGGAGCTGTTTTTT.

At least ten counts were recorded for this clonotype. The chain carries TRBV3-1 and TRBJ2-7; D gene unclear. CDR3 length: 11 amino acids. The V end was cut by 5 bases, the J end by 4 bases, with 6 bases between. Germline CDR1 reads LGHDT; CDR2 reads YNNKEL (reference sequence). CDR3 sequence (DNA): TGTGCCAGCAGCTTAGGGTACGAGCAGTACTTC. It is translated as CASSLGYEQYF.

J is TRBJ2-1 and V is TRBV27; 12 nucleotides match TRBD2. Germline V gene sequence: CDR1 MNHEY, CDR2 SMNVEV (reference sequence). V lost 7 bases, J lost 9 bases, and 4 bases stayed unmatched. The CDR3 extends over 13 amino acids. CDR3 in DNA: TGTGCCAGCAAGCTAGCGGGAGGGGTTGAGCAGTTCTTC. Protein product: CASKLAGGVEQFF.

In regard to this clonotype: The junction differs from germline at one of its ends, possibly a read error. The chain has TRBV18 and TRBJ2-2; 8 bases line up with TRBD2. This CDR3 has 15 amino acids. The germline V gene encodes CDR1 KGHSH and CDR2 LQKENI. CDR3 sequence: CASSPLAANTGELFF. CDR3 DNA: TGTGCCAGCTCTCCACTAGCGGCAAACACCGGGGAGCTGTTTTTT.

This clonotype was seen a few times. CDR3 sequence reads: CASSYNRDLQFYEQFF. The CDR3 coding sequence is TGTGCCAGCAGCTACAACCGGGACTTACAGTTCTATGAGCAGTTCTTC. The chain carries TRBV11-2 and TRBJ2-1, with D possibly TRBD2 on 6 matching bases. The CDR3 consists of 16 residues. V lost 4 bases and J 8 bases, leaving 21 bases between the germline ends. Per germline, CDR1 SGHAT and CDR2 FQNNGV.

The J gene is TRBJ2-7, the V gene TRBV24-1; 11 nucleotides line up with TRBD2. V gave up 4 bases and J gave up 5 bases; unmatched junction bases: 9. The V gene's germline CDR1 is KGHDR and CDR2 SFDVKD. The CDR3 totals 16 residues. CDR3 loop: CATSDPNLAGGDEQYF. CDR3 DNA sequence: TGTGCCACCAGTGACCCAAACCTAGCGGGAGGTGACGAGCAGTACTTC.

The rearrangement uses TRBV27 and TRBJ2-7; D might be TRBD1 or TRBD2, each matching 5 bases. CDR1 MNHEY and CDR2 SMNVEV come from the germline V gene (reference sequence). The V and J ends lost 11 bases and 2 bases respectively, with 13 bases between them. CDR3 size: 12 residues. The CDR3 DNA is TGTGCCTCCTCTAGGGGAGCCTACGAGCAGTACGTC. Translation gives CASSRGAYEQYV.

A few counts support this clonotype. The chain has TRBV7-2 and TRBJ2-1; 10 bases are shared with TRBD2. V gave up 1 base and J gave up 6 bases; unmatched junction bases: 6. The germline CDR1 and CDR2 sequences are SGHTA and FQGNSA. The CDR3 is made up of 16 amino acids. Here the CDR3 reads CASSLGSGRAVNEQFF. The DNA of the CDR3 is TGTGCCAGCAGCTTAGGAAGCGGGAGGGCCGTCAATGAGCAGTTCTTC.